Listed below are T cell receptor beta chains from one sample, sequenced in a study of cytomegalovirus exposure and HLA in healthy donors. Sequencing used immunoSEQ multiplex PCR; TCRdb keeps in-frame clones, though not all of them. Altogether about 88,000 clones are present, approximately 80% being singletons, with the ten largest covering around 2.5%. Sequenced input: PBMCs. The receptor source for this set is a man aged 25 to 40 in good health and CMV-seronegative. The CDR3 runs from the conserved cysteine through the conserved F or W. The order of the fields is V gene, CDR3 protein.

V gene: TRBV29-1; CDR3 protein: CSADRADTEAFF
V gene: TRBV5-6; CDR3 protein: CASTGGQTTYEQYF
V gene: TRBV10-3; CDR3 protein: CAISEYQRQIYITPNEKLFF
V gene: TRBV27; CDR3 protein: CASAGTGLAGELFF
V gene: TRBV30; CDR3 protein: CAWKLRTGPNGYTF
V gene: TRBV2; CDR3 protein: CASSGTVNEQYF
V gene: TRBV28; CDR3 protein: CASSLMPGGNYGYTF
V gene: TRBV4-1; CDR3 protein: CASSQAGLGTEIAYNEQFF
V gene: TRBV27; CDR3 protein: CASSRGETQYF
V gene: TRBV4-1; CDR3 protein: CASSREQGAGDEAFF
V gene: TRBV2; CDR3 protein: CASSVPMDRLSPTF
V gene: TRBV9; CDR3 protein: CASSVPAGNEQFF
V gene: TRBV4-2; CDR3 protein: CASSRGDYNEQFF
V gene: TRBV18; CDR3 protein: CASSPLSAGDEKLFF
V gene: TRBV27; CDR3 protein: CASGTGGAPLNTEAFF
V gene: TRBV7-9; CDR3 protein: CSSSDRQETQYF
V gene: TRBV19; CDR3 protein: CASSGRRQGDTGELFF
V gene: TRBV10-3; CDR3 protein: CAISEQAGGNQPQHF
V gene: TRBV6-5; CDR3 protein: CASRGGGTQYF
V gene: TRBV28; CDR3 protein: CASTGGVRVQPQHF
V gene: TRBV9; CDR3 protein: CASSTTGVELYNEQFF
V gene: TRBV6-1; CDR3 protein: CASSALTASGEAFF
V gene: TRBV11-3; CDR3 protein: CASSTIAGVLINEQFF
V gene: TRBV10-3; CDR3 protein: CAISGGTYEQYF
V gene: TRBV28; CDR3 protein: CASSLPRRLTLNTEAFF
V gene: TRBV7-2; CDR3 protein: CASSLQIFGNTIYF
V gene: TRBV5-1; CDR3 protein: CASNLWVGRLYEQYF
V gene: TRBV27; CDR3 protein: CASRRRQGSSFGYTF
V gene: TRBV4-2; CDR3 protein: CASSRFGGDQPQHF
V gene: TRBV7-2; CDR3 protein: CASSSRQGANEQFF
V gene: TRBV29-1; CDR3 protein: CSVEGLRGTGGYVREQYF
V gene: TRBV28; CDR3 protein: CASSLGSFSYEQYF
V gene: TRBV5-6; CDR3 protein: CASSLVGQPNEKLFF
V gene: TRBV15; CDR3 protein: CATSREETVYEQYF
V gene: TRBV10-2; CDR3 protein: CASSPGVANEKLFF
V gene: TRBV5-1; CDR3 protein: CASSLQGSLLDEQFF
V gene: TRBV19; CDR3 protein: CASSISSGGTDTQYF
V gene: TRBV5-1; CDR3 protein: CASSPGQGDSPLHF
V gene: TRBV5-8; CDR3 protein: CASTYGQGYSNQPQHF
V gene: TRBV4-1; CDR3 protein: CASSQDNEGVITEAFF
V gene: TRBV7-2; CDR3 protein: CASTLARDNEKLFF